The rows below give T cell receptor beta chains drawn from one sample of a study of blood T cell repertoires in COVID-19. The repertoire was sequenced with immunoSEQ multiplex PCR; TCRdb's copy has only in-frame clones and lacks some. The table records 95,000 to 110,000 clones, approximately 88% of them present only once. The specimen sequenced was peripheral blood. The receptor source for this set is a human donor in a cohort sampled during active COVID-19. Both conserved end residues are part of each CDR3. A D gene is named only where the DNA matches it firmly. Clone size is not always given. Where it is, it says once, few, many or a class for expanded clones.

TRBJ1-1 | TRBV7-9 | NA | TRBD1 | CASSLGGTGVGTEAFF | TGTGCCAGCAGCTTGGGGGGAACAGGGGTAGGGACTGAAGCTTTCTTT
TRBJ2-7 | TRBV11-3 | NA | NA | CASSLASGIYEQYF | TGTGCCAGCAGCTTAGCTTCGGGTATCTACGAGCAGTACTTC
TRBJ2-2 | TRBV19 | once | TRBD1 | CATLERGLSTGELFF | TGTGCCACCTTAGAGAGGGGGCTGAGCACCGGGGAGCTGTTTTTT
TRBJ2-1 | TRBV6-4 | NA | TRBD1 | CATADRTGDPNEQFF | TGTGCCACTGCCGACCGGACAGGGGATCCTAATGAGCAGTTCTTC
TRBJ1-2 | TRBV5-1 | NA | TRBD1 | CASSLGDRDGYTF | TGCGCCAGCAGCTTAGGAGACAGGGATGGCTACACCTTC
TRBJ2-3 | TRBV5-1 | once | NA | CASRTLPRTDTQYF | TGCGCCAGCAGGACACTTCCAAGGACAGATACGCAGTATTTT
TRBJ1-2 | TRBV25-1 | NA | NA | CASSVGRGNYGYTF | TGTGCCAGCAGTGTTGGCAGGGGAAACTATGGCTACACCTTC
TRBJ2-7 | TRBV7-2 | NA | NA | CASSFAQGGSEQYF | TGTGCCAGCAGCTTCGCCCAGGGAGGAAGCGAGCAGTACTTC
TRBJ2-7 | TRBV28 | NA | TRBD1 | CASSLDRGPYEQYF | TGTGCCAGCAGTCTGGACAGGGGTCCCTACGAGCAGTACTTC
TRBJ1-1 | TRBV20-1 | NA | NA | CSASFVFGAFF | TGCAGTGCTAGTTTCGTCTTCGGAGCTTTCTTT
TRBJ1-2 | TRBV7-3 | NA | NA | CASSPSGGYGYTF | TGTGCCAGCAGCCCCTCCGGGGGATATGGCTACACCTTC
TRBJ2-7 | TRBV5-3 | NA | TRBD1 | CARSEGQGAKTDYEQYF | TGTGCCAGAAGCGAGGGACAGGGGGCGAAAACAGACTACGAGCAGTACTTC
TRBJ2-2 | TRBV6-5 | NA | NA | CASTWGGEDAGELFF | TGTGCCAGCACCTGGGGCGGGGAGGATGCCGGGGAGCTGTTTTTT
TRBJ2-5 | TRBV20-1 | NA | NA | CSASLQETQYF | TGCAGTGCATCCCTCCAAGAGACCCAGTACTTC
TRBJ1-6 | TRBV18 | NA | NA | CASSPQGLQGLNSPLHF | TGTGCCAGCTCACCACAGGGGCTCCAGGGGTTAAATTCACCCCTCCACTTT
TRBJ2-1 | TRBV4-1 | NA | NA | CASSQEMTSYEQFF | TGCGCCAGCAGCCAGGAAATGACTAGTTATGAGCAGTTCTTC
TRBJ1-6 | TRBV18 | NA | NA | CASSPQVQNSPLHF | TGTGCCAGCTCACCTCAGGTGCAGAATTCACCCCTCCACTTT
TRBJ1-2 | TRBV28 | NA | NA | CASSLQGLRGYTF | TGTGCCAGCAGTTTGCAGGGGCTAAGAGGCTACACCTTC
TRBJ2-3 | TRBV3-1/TRBV3-2 | NA | NA | CASSYRASTDTQYF | TGTGCCAGCAGCTACAGGGCTAGCACAGATACGCAGTATTTT
TRBJ2-5 | TRBV4-3 | NA | NA | CASSQAAERYQETQYF | TGCGCCAGCAGCCAAGCAGCGGAACGGTACCAAGAGACCCAGTACTTC
TRBJ1-2 | TRBV5-1 | NA | TRBD1 | CASSFTGTEYGYTF | TGCGCCAGCAGCTTTACCGGGACAGAGTATGGCTACACCTTC
TRBJ2-2 | TRBV18 | NA | TRBD1 | CASSPQGAASAGELFF | TGTGCCAGCTCACCACAGGGGGCAGCAAGCGCCGGGGAGCTGTTTTTT
TRBJ1-3 | TRBV28 | few | NA | CASTLERVSLGNTIYF | TGTGCCAGCACCTTAGAGAGGGTAAGTCTTGGAAACACCATATATTTT